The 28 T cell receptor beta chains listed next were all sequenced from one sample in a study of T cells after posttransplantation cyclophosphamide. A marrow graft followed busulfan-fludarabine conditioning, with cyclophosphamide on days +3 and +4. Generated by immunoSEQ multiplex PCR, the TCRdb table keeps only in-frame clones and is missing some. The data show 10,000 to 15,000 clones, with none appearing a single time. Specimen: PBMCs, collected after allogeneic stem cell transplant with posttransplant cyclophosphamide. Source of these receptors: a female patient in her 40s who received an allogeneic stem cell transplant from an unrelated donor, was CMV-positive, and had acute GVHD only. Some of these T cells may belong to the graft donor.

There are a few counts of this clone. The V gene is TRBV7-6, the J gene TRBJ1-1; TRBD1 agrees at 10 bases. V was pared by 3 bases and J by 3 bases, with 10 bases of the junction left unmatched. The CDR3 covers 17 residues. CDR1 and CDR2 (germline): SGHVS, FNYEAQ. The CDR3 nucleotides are TGTGCCAGCAGCTTCTATCCCGGGACAGGGGTTCACACTGAAGCTTTCTTT. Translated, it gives CASSFYPGTGVHTEAFF.

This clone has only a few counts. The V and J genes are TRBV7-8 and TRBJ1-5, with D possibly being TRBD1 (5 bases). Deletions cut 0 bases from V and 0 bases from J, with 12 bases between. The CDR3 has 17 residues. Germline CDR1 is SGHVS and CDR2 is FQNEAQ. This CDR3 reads CASSLAYSRDSNQPQHF. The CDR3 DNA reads TGTGCCAGCAGCTTAGCGTATTCCAGGGATAGCAATCAGCCCCAGCATTTT.

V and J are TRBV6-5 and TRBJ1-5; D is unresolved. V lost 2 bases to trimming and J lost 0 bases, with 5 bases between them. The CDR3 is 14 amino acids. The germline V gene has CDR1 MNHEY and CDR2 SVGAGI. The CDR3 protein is CASSYRYSNQPQHF. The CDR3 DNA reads TGTGCCAGCAGTTACCGTTATAGCAATCAGCCCCAGCATTTT.

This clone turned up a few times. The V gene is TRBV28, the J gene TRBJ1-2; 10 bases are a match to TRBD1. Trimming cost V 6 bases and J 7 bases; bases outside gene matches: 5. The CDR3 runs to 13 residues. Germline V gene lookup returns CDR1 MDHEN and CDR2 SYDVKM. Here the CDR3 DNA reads TGTGCCAGCAGAAGACAGGGGGCGCCTGGCTACACCTTC. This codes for CASRRQGAPGYTF.

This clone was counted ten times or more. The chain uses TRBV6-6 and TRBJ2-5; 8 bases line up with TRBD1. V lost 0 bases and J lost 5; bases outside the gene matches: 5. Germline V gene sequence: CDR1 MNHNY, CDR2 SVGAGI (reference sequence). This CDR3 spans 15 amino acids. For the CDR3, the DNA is TGTGCCAGCAGTTACTCAAGGACAGGGACGGAGACCCAGTACTTC. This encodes CASSYSRTGTETQYF.

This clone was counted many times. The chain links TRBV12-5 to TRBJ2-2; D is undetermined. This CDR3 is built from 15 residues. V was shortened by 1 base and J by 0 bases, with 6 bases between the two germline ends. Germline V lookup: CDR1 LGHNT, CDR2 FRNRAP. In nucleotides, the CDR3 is TGTGCTAGTGGTTTGGAACAGTCGAACACCGGGGAGCTGTTTTTT. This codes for CASGLEQSNTGELFF.

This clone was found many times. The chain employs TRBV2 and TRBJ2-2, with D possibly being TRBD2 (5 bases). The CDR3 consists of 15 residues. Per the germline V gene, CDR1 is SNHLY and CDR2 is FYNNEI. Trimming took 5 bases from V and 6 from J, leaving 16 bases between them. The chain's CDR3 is CASSPPGLAPGELFF. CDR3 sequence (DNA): TGTGCCAGCAGTCCCCCCGGGCTAGCTCCCGGGGAGCTGTTTTTT.

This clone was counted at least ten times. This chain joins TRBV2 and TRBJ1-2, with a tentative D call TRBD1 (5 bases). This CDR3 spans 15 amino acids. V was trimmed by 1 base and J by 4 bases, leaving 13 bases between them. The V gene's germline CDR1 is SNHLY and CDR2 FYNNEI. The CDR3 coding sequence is TGTGCCAGCAGTGAAGTTGCCAGGGTCGGCTATGGCTACACCTTC. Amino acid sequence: CASSEVARVGYGYTF.

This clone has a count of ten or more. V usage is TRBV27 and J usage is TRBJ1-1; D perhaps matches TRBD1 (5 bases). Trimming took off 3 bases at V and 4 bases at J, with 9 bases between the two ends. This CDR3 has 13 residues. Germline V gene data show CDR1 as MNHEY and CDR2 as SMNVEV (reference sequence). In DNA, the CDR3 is TGTGCCAGCAGTTTGATGCAGGGCACTGAAGCTTTCTTT. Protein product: CASSLMQGTEAFF.

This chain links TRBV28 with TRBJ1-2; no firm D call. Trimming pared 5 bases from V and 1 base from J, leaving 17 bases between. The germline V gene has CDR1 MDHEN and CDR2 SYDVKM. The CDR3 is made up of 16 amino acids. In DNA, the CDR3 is TGTGCCAGCAGTGATCTACTTCGAGGGCATAACTATGGCTACACCTTC. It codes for CASSDLLRGHNYGYTF.

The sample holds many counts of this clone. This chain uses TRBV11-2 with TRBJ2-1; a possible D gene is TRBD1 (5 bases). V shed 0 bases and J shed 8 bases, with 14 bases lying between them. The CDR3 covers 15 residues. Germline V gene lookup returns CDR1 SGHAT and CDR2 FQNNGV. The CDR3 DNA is TGTGCCAGCAGCTTAGATGAGACAGTGGTCGATGAGCAGTTCTTC. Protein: CASSLDETVVDEQFF.

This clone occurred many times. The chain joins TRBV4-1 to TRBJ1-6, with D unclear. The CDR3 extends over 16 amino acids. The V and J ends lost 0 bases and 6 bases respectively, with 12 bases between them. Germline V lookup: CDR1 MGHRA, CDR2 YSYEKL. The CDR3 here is CASSQEGPPGNSPLHF. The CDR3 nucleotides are TGCGCCAGCAGCCAAGAGGGTCCCCCGGGTAATTCACCCCTCCACTTT.

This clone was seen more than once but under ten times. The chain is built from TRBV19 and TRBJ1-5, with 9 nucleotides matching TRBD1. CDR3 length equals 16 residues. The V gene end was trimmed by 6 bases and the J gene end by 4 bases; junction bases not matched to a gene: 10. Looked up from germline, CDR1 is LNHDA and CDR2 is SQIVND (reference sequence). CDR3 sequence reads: CASSLDRDRVNQPQHF. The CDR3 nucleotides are TGTGCCAGTAGCCTCGACCGGGACAGGGTAAATCAGCCCCAGCATTTT.

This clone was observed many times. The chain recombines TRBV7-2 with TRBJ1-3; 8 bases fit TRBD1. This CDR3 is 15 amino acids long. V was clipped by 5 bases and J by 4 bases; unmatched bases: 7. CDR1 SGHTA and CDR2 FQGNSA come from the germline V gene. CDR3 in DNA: TGTGCCAGCAGCCCGGCGACAGGGGCCGGAAACACCATATATTTT. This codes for CASSPATGAGNTIYF. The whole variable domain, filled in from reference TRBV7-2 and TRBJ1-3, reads GAGVSQSPSNKVTEKGKDVELRCDPISGHTALYWYRQSLGQGLEFLIYFQGNSAPDKSGLPSDRFSAERTGGSVSTLTIQRTQQEDSAVYLCASSPATGAGNTIYFGEGSWLTVV.

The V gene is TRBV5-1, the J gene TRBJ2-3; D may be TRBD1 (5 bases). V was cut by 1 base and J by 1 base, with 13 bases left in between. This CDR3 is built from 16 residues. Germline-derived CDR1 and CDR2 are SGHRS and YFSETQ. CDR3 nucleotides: TGCGCCAGCAGCTTGTGGGGCTTGCGAGGCACAGATACGCAGTATTTT. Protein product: CASSLWGLRGTDTQYF.

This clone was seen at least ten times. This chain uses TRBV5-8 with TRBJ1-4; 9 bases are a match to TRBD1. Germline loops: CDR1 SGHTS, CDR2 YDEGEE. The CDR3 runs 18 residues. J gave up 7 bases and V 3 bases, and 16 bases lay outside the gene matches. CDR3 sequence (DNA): TGTGCCAGCAGCTCATTAGTATATGCGGGACAGGGTGTTGAAAAACTGTTTTTT. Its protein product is CASSSLVYAGQGVEKLFF.

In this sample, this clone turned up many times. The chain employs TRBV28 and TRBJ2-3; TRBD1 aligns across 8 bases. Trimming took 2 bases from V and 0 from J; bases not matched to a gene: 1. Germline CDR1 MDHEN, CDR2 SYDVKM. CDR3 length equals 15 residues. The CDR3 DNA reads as TGTGCCAGCAGTTTAACAGGGGGTAGCACAGATACGCAGTATTTT. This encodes CASSLTGGSTDTQYF.

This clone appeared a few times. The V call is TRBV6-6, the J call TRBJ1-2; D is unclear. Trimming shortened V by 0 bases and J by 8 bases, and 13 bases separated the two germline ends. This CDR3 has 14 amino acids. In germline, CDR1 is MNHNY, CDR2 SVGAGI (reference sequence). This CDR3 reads CASSYSTTGRGYTF. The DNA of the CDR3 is TGTGCCAGCAGTTACTCGACTACGGGGAGAGGCTACACCTTC.

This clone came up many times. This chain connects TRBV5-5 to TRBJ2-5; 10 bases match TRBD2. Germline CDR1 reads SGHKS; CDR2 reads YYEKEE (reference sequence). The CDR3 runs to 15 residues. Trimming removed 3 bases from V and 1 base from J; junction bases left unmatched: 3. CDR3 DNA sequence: TGTGCCAGCAGCTCTGAGCGGGGGGGCCAAGAGACCCAGTACTTC. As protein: CASSSERGGQETQYF.

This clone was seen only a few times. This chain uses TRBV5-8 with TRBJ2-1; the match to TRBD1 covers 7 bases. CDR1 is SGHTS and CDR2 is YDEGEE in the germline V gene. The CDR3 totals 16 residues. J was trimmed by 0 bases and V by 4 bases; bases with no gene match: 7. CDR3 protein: CASSPKDRSSYNEQFF. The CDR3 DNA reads TGTGCCAGCAGCCCCAAGGACAGGAGCTCCTACAATGAGCAGTTCTTC.

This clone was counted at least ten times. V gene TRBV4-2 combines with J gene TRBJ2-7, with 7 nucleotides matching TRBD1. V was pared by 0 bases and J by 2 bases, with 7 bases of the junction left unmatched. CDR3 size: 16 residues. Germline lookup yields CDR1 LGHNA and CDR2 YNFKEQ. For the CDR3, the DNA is TGTGCCAGCAGCCAAGAAGGGGGCGCGTTTACCTACGAGCAGTACTTC. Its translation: CASSQEGGAFTYEQYF.

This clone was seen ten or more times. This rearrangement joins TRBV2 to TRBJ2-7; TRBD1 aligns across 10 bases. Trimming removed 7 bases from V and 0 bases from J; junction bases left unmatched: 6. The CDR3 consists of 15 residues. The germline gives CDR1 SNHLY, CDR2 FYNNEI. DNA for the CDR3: TGTGCCAGCACCCGGACAGGGGGAAGCTCCTACGAGCAGTACGTC. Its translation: CASTRTGGSSYEQYV.

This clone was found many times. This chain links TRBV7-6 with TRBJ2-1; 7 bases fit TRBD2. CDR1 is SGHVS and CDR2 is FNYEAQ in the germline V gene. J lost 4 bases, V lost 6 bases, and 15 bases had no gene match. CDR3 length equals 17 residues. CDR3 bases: TGTGCCAGCAGTCTTTATCTAGGGACTATGGGGTACAATGAGCAGTTCTTC. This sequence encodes CASSLYLGTMGYNEQFF.

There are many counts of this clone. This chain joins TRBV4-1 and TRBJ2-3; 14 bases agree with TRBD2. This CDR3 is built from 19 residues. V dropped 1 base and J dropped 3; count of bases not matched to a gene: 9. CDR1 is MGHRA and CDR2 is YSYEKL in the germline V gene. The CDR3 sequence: CASSQGSTSGRARTDTQYF. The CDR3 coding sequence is TGCGCCAGCAGCCAAGGGTCGACTAGCGGGAGGGCCAGGACAGATACGCAGTATTTT.

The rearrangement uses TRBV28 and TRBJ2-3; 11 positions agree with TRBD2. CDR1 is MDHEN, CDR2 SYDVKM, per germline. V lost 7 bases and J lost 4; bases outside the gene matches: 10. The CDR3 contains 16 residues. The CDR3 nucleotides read TGTGCCAGCACCGTAATAGCGGGGGGGAGGGCAGATACGCAGTATTTT. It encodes CASTVIAGGRADTQYF. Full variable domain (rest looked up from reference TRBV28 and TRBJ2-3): DVKVTQSSRYLVKRTGEKVFLECVQDMDHENMFWYRQDPGLGLRLIYFSYDVKMKEKGDIPEGYSVSREKKERFSLILESASTNQTSMYLCASTVIAGGRADTQYFGPGTRLTVL.

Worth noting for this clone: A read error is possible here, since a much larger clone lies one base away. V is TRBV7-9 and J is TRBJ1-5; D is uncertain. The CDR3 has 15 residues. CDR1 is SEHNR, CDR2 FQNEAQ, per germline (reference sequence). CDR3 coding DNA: TGTGCCAGCAGCCCCCGGGGAAATAGCAATCAGCTCCAGCATTTT. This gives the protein CASSPRGNSNQLQHF.

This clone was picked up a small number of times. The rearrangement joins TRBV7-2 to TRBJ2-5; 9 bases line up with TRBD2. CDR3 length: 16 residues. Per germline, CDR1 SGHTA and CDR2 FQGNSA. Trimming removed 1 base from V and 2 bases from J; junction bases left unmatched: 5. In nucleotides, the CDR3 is TGTGCCAGCAGCTTAGGCGTGACTAGCGGTCAAGAGACCCAGTACTTC. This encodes CASSLGVTSGQETQYF.

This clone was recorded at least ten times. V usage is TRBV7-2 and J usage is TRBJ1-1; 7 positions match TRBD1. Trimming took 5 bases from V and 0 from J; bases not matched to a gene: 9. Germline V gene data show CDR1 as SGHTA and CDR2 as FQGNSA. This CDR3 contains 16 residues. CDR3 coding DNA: TGTGCCAGCAGCCCTGGGACAGCACTTATGAACACTGAAGCTTTCTTT. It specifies CASSPGTALMNTEAFF.